This T cell receptor (beta chain) originates from a study of blood T cell repertoires in COVID-19. The table came from immunoSEQ multiplex PCR; TCRdb's copy has only in-frame clones and leaves some out. The sample contains over 350,000 clones, roughly 90% of which appear only once. The receptor comes from a woman in her 30s with acute COVID-19. Material: PBMCs or T cells enriched from blood (not recorded which).

CDR3 nucleotides: TGTGCCAGCAGCTTAGGTTTGGACAGGGGGCTCCTGAACACTGAAGCTTTCTTT. Protein sequence: CASSLGLDRGLLNTEAFF. The chain combines TRBV11-2 with TRBJ1-1, with 11 bases identical to TRBD1. Germline V gives CDR1 SGHAT, CDR2 FQNNGV. This CDR3 spans 18 amino acids. V dropped 1 base and J dropped 0; count of bases not matched to a gene: 7.